This TCR beta chain appears in the sequencing data of a study of blood T cell repertoires in COVID-19. Study information: COVID-19 samples collected from the United States, Italy and Spain covered acute and convalescent phases. T cells, B-cell-depleted T cells, or PBMCs provided the cDNA or gDNA that served as material.

Original processing notes: The assay estimated nucleated cells by amplifying reference gene primers. Here immunoSEQ multiplex PCR was the method, and the copy in TCRdb shows in-frame clones only, minus some. V, J and clone size were drawn from that table, and D and trimming were deduced from the DNA. Among about 260,000 clones listed, around 87% were seen once. In its sample, this clone was seen once. Per germline, CDR1 LNHDA and CDR2 SQIVND (reference sequence). Trimming pared 6 bases from V and 2 bases from J, leaving 14 bases between. This CDR3 spans 14 amino acids. The sample consisted of peripheral blood. V usage is TRBV19 and J usage is TRBJ2-7; D is possibly TRBD1 (6 bases). The TCR comes from a woman aged 35 to 49 who had recovered from COVID-19. CDR3 sequence reads: CASRVRGGPYEQYF. The CDR3 region has the DNA TGTGCCAGTAGGGTCAGAGGGGGACCCTACGAGCAGTACTTC.